The clone carrying this T cell receptor (beta chain) was counted ten times or more. Antigen unknown. The data were taken from a study of T cells after yellow fever vaccination. Study outcomes and limitations: Post-booster repertoires again held most primary-vaccination clones (about 96% CD4, 88% CD8). There was a possibility that FACS-sorted repertoires contained abundant clonotypes contaminating from the bulk population.

This CDR3 region has 15 residues. V lost 5 bases, J lost 2 bases, and 5 bases stayed unmatched. UMIs and a universal primer site were added when TCR cDNA was made by 5'RACE template switching. One entry per CDR3 protein results from TCRdb running MiXCR on the 5' RACE reads. Among around 340,000 distinct CDR3 sequences, 8.5% to 9% were seen once, and the ten largest hold about a sixth. This specimen was PBMCs, taken on the day of the first yellow fever vaccination. The clonotype originates from a young man who received the YFV17D yellow fever vaccine. This sequence joins TRBV12-3 or TRBV12-4 and TRBJ1-5; 8 positions agree with TRBD1. Here the CDR3 reads CASSPLDRGNQPQHF. The CDR3 DNA sequence: TGTGCCAGCAGTCCCCTGGACAGGGGCAATCAGCCCCAGCATTTT.